This is a list of T cell receptor beta chains from one sample in a study of T cells after posttransplantation cyclophosphamide. Repertoires were generated with immunoSEQ multiplex PCR, while TCRdb's copy carries only in-frame clones and drops some. This repertoire holds 16,000 or so clones, and none appear only once. Specimen: PBMCs, collected after allogeneic stem cell transplant with posttransplant cyclophosphamide. The receptors were gathered from a female patient between 25 and 45 years old who received an allogeneic stem cell transplant from a related donor, was CMV-positive, and had no GVHD. The graft donor may be the source of some T cells. CDR3s include the opening cysteine and the closing phenylalanine or tryptophan. A D gene is named only where the DNA matches it firmly. The listing skips clone size in some rows; elsewhere it reads once, few, many or a size class.

TRBV28,TRBJ2-1,18,many,TRBD1,TGTGCCAGCAGTCCTCTACTACAGGGGGGAGTTGGCTACAATGAGCAGTTCTTC,CASSPLLQGGVGYNEQFF
TRBV4-1,TRBJ2-1,15,many,.,TGCGCCAGCAGCCACATAGCGGACCTGTACAATGAGCAGTTCTTC,CASSHIADLYNEQFF
TRBV7-3,TRBJ2-3,15,many,.,TGTGCCAGCAGCCCCCAGGGGGGAGGTATAGATACGCAGTATTTT,CASSPQGGGIDTQYF
TRBV4-1,TRBJ2-7,15,many,TRBD2,TGCGCCAGCAGCCAAGATCCTAGCGGGGTCTACGAGCAGTACTTC,CASSQDPSGVYEQYF
TRBV6-1,TRBJ2-7,13,many,TRBD1,TGTGCCAGCATGGGCAGGGGGCTATACGAGCAGTACTTC,CASMGRGLYEQYF
TRBV11-2,TRBJ2-1,13,many,TRBD1,TGTGCCAGCAGCTTACCGGGACACAGGGGTCCGATCTTC,CASSLPGHRGPIF
TRBV29-1,TRBJ1-1,14,many,.,TGCAGCGTTGAAGCAGGGGCCGAAGGCACTGAAGCTTTCTTT,CSVEAGAEGTEAFF
TRBV18,TRBJ2-3,14,many,.,TGTGCCAGCTCCCAAGACAGAAACACAGATACGCAGTATTTT,CASSQDRNTDTQYF
TRBV18,TRBJ2-7,14,many,.,TGTGCCAGCTCACCGGAACAGGGGAGGCTCGAGCAGTACTTC,CASSPEQGRLEQYF
TRBV27,TRBJ2-2,14,many,.,TGTGCCAGCAGGCCCTCCGGGATCACCGGGGAGCTGTTTTTT,CASRPSGITGELFF
TRBV15,TRBJ1-5,13,many,.,TGTGCCACCAGCAGAGTTAGAGATCAGCCCCAGCATTTT,CATSRVRDQPQHF
TRBV6-6,TRBJ2-2,15,many,TRBD1,TGTGCCAGCAGTAGGGACAGGGGGTACACCGGGGAGCTGTTTTTT,CASSRDRGYTGELFF
TRBV10-3,TRBJ1-2,15,many,TRBD1,TGTGCCATCAGTCAGGGGGAAGGGGGTAACTATGGCTACACCTTC,CAISQGEGGNYGYTF
TRBV11-3,TRBJ2-7,14,many,TRBD1,TGTGCCAGCAGCCTAGGACAGGGGGCCTACGAGCAGTACTTC,CASSLGQGAYEQYF
TRBV5-1,TRBJ2-5,19,many,TRBD2,TGCGCCAGCAGCTTGGATGGGTTAGCGGGAGGGCTTACCCAAGAGACCCAGTACTTC,CASSLDGLAGGLTQETQYF
TRBV29-1,TRBJ1-2,14,many,.,TGCAGCGTTGAAGATTCGCGGCGGGCGGGTGGCTACACCTTC,CSVEDSRRAGGYTF
TRBV5-1,TRBJ1-6,18,many,TRBD1,TGCGCCAGCAGCTTGTTGGTCGGGACAGAGTCGATTAATTCACCCCTCCACTTT,CASSLLVGTESINSPLHF
TRBV7-7,TRBJ2-1,14,many,.,TGTGCCAGCAGCCGAACAGGTTTTCACAATGAGCAGTTCTTC,CASSRTGFHNEQFF
TRBV19,TRBJ1-6,14,.,TRBD1,TGTGCCAGTAGTGTAACAGGGGACGAATCACCCCTCCACTTT,CASSVTGDESPLHF
TRBV29-1,TRBJ2-7,14,few,.,TGCAGCGCCAGCCTTCCAGGACTTGCCTACGAGCAGTACTTC,CSASLPGLAYEQYF
TRBV2,TRBJ1-1,13,many,.,TGTGCCAGCAGTGCCCTCATGGACAGCCAAGCTTTCTTT,CASSALMDSQAFF
TRBV5-1,TRBJ2-1,16,many,TRBD1,TGCGCCAGCAGCTCAGGGGGACAGGGAGTTTGGGATGAGCAGTTCTTC,CASSSGGQGVWDEQFF
TRBV11-2,TRBJ1-1,15,many,.,TGTGCCAGCAGTCGGAATTCCAGACAGAACACTGAAGCTTTCTTT,CASSRNSRQNTEAFF
TRBV6-6,TRBJ2-3,16,many,.,TGTGTCAGCTCAAAAGGGGGTCCCCCACGCACAGATACGCAGTATTTT,CVSSKGGPPRTDTQYF
TRBV7-2,TRBJ2-3,15,many,TRBD2,TGTGCCAGCAGTCCACGAGCGGGAGAAGTCGGTACGCAGTATTTT,CASSPRAGEVGTQYF
TRBV27,TRBJ2-7,15,many,TRBD2,TGTGCCAGCAGTTTAGGACTAGCGGGAGCCTACGAGCAGTACTTC,CASSLGLAGAYEQYF
TRBV30,TRBJ2-5,14,many,.,TGTGCCTGGTTACCGCGGGACTTTCAAGAGACCCAGTACTTC,CAWLPRDFQETQYF
TRBV4-2,TRBJ2-7,14,many,TRBD2,TGTGCCAGCAGCCACCGTGCGGGAGTCTACGAGCAGTACTTC,CASSHRAGVYEQYF
TRBV13,TRBJ1-1,11,many,.,TGTGCCAGCAGCTTGGGAGGTGAAGCTTTCTTT,CASSLGGEAFF
TRBV5-8,TRBJ1-4,15,medium-sized,.,TGTGCCAGCAGCTTGTTGGGAAGCGGGGATGAAAAACTGTTTTTT,CASSLLGSGDEKLFF
TRBV7-9,TRBJ1-2,14,many,.,TGTGCCAGCAGCTTAAGGGGATCGAACTATGGCTACACCTTC,CASSLRGSNYGYTF
TRBV30,TRBJ1-4,14,many,TRBD1,TGTGCCTGGAGTGTACAGGGGGCAGGTGAAAAACTGTTTTTT,CAWSVQGAGEKLFF
TRBV30,TRBJ2-5,13,many,.,TGTGCCTGGAGTCCCAACTCGGGGGAGACCCAGTACTTC,CAWSPNSGETQYF
TRBV5-1,TRBJ1-2,18,many,TRBD1,TGCGCCAGCAGCTTGTTCGGTGGGGACCAGGGGGCAATTGATGGCTACACCTTC,CASSLFGGDQGAIDGYTF
TRBV5-6,TRBJ2-2,14,many,TRBD2,TGTGCCAGCAGCTTGGGCGGGAGGGCCGGGGAGCTGTTTTTT,CASSLGGRAGELFF